The clone carrying this T cell receptor (beta chain) was observed a few times. The target antigen is unknown. The source of the sample is a study of T cell repertoires in cytomegalovirus infection. Study background: Indications came from public TCR beta signatures; they pointed to CMV infection and to a matching HLA type.

From the reads, TCRdb called clonotypes with MiXCR, one entry per CDR3 protein. This sample yields 200,000 or so distinct CDR3 sequences, of which roughly 34% are seen a single time; 55% to 60% belongs to the top ten. V shed 5 bases and J shed 8 bases, with 19 bases lying between them. The CDR3 sequence is 15 residues long. Germline values: CDR1 LNHDA, CDR2 SQIVND (reference sequence). The sequencing here drew on CD8+ T cells from cultured PBMCs, taken from culture after CMV antigen stimulation. The TCR sequence derives from a human donor in good health (CMV status not recorded). Some clones in this sample may be carry-over from other donors' samples. V is TRBV19 and J is TRBJ2-1, with D perhaps being TRBD1 or TRBD2 (6 bases each). CDR3 loop: CASSARGGPLDEQFF. In nucleotides, the CDR3 is TGTGCCAGTAGTGCCAGGGGAGGACCGTTGGATGAGCAGTTCTTC. Supplemented by reference TRBV19 and TRBJ2-1, the full variable domain reads DGGITQSPKYLFRKEGQNVTLSCEQNLNHDAMYWYRQDPGQGLRLIYYSQIVNDFQKGDIAEGYSVSREKKESFPLTVTSAQKNPTAFYLCASSARGGPLDEQFFGPGTRLTVL.